This TCR beta chain was profiled in a study of CXCR3-negative and CXCR3-positive naive CD8 T cells. Points from the study as a whole: CXCR3-negative and CXCR3-positive naive cells shared comparable TRBV-TRBJ usage, but memory cells did not. Sequencing showed both naive subsets with comparably high diversity, and memory CD8+ cells much lower. Researchers report that CXCR3-positive naive cells carry more hydrophobic TRB CDR3s than CXCR3-negative naive cells.

Germline CDR1 is SGHTA and CDR2 is FQGNSA. This CDR3 has 16 amino acids. Naive cells were sorted as CD45RO-, CCR7+, CD27+ and CD95-. About this clonotype itself: The antigen is undetermined.

5' RACE that incorporated UMI labels was used to prepare the TRB cDNA libraries. With the 5' RACE reads reprocessed, TCRdb shows one record per CDR3 protein and no DNA. The repertoire shows 140,000 to 150,000 distinct CDR3 sequences; the top ten hold approximately 0.27%. The V call is TRBV7-2, the J call TRBJ2-3; TCRdb designates TRBD1, a call that cannot be tested without DNA. The clonotype comes from a human donor in good health. Some clones in this sample may be carry-over from other donors' samples. Sequenced material: naive CXCR3+ CD8+ T cells from blood. Specified subset: CD45RO-CCR7+CD27+CD95- naive CD8+ T cells expressing CXCR3 (TNR3+). CDR3: CASSLGGGGLGDTQYF.